This T cell receptor (beta chain) was found in a study of blood T cell repertoires in COVID-19. Recruits, aged about 18 to 100 years, lived in 24 US areas. The protocol was immunoSEQ multiplex PCR, while the TCRdb copy is restricted to in-frame clones and leaves out a portion. Of around 200,000 clones in the sample, about 85% were seen once. Trimming shortened V by 5 bases and J by 10 bases, and 14 bases separated the two germline ends. The V gene's germline CDR1 is DFQATT and CDR2 SNEGSKA (reference sequence). This CDR3 region has 11 residues. The sample consisted of PBMCs or T cells enriched from blood (not recorded which). This sequence originates from a woman under 40 who had recovered from COVID-19. The chain combines TRBV20-1 with TRBJ1-2; D may be TRBD1 (6 bases). This chain's CDR3 is CSARDSGDYTF. The CDR3 bases are TGCAGTGCTCGTGATTCAGGGGACTACACCTTC.